The following is a TCR beta chain sequence with its context. Original processing methods: Estimated nucleated cell counts came from reference gene primer amplification. This table comes from immunoSEQ multiplex PCR, and its TCRdb copy is limited to in-frame clones, with some not included. D and trimming were read from the DNA, whereas the V and J calls and clone size are those reported in that table. The table lists more than 20,000 clones, around 90% of them singletons. This entry is derived from a study of blood T cell repertoires in COVID-19. Looking at the study overall: Acute and convalescent COVID-19 samples came from the United States, Italy and Spain.

CDR3 length: 15 residues. The receptor comes from a man between 65 and 80 years old with acute or convalescent COVID-19. The chain carries TRBV21-1 and TRBJ1-1; TRBD1 was called by the table and not checked on the DNA. TRBV21-1 is labeled a pseudogene. Material for sequencing was peripheral blood. DNA of the CDR3: TGTGCCAGCAGCCCTCGACAGGGCCGCAACACTGAAGCTTTCTTT. Its translation: CASSPRQGRNTEAFF.